This T cell receptor beta chain came from a study of blood T cell repertoires in COVID-19. Across the study: The study drew acute and convalescent COVID-19 samples from the United States, Italy and Spain. Sources were T cells, B-cell-depleted T cells, or PBMCs; the material itself was cDNA or gDNA.

The table came from immunoSEQ multiplex PCR; TCRdb's copy has only in-frame clones and leaves some out. The data show some 210,000 clones, around 80% seen once. This clone was observed once. The V and J ends lost 6 bases and 1 base, in that order; junction bases with no gene match: 8. Germline V gives CDR1 SGHRS, CDR2 YFSETQ. The CDR3 contains 18 residues. The receptor was isolated from a man aged 50-59 years with active or convalescent COVID-19. The sequencing sample was made of peripheral blood. The chain links TRBV5-1 to TRBJ2-6; 12 bases are shared with TRBD1. This CDR3 reads CASTPPGQGASGANVLTF. CDR3 DNA: TGCGCCAGCACTCCGCCGGGACAGGGGGCTTCTGGGGCCAACGTCCTGACTTTC.